The 26 T cell receptor beta chains below all came from one sample that was sequenced in a study of Ad26.COV2.S vaccination and SARS-CoV-2 variants. Treatment reported: approximately 18 received Ad26.COV2.S at low or high dose, single or two shots; several received placebo; per-sample allocation not given. Sampling was done on day 63 after the first vaccine or placebo injection. Produced via immunoSEQ multiplex PCR; TCRdb's table is partial and in-frame only. The sample has 440,000 or so clones; around 90% are singletons. The specimen comprised peripheral blood, sampled in a trial of Ad26.COV2.S vaccine versus placebo. The origin of the receptors is a person between 18 and 59 years old who received the Ad26.COV2.S COVID-19 vaccine or a placebo.

The chain combines TRBV5-6 with TRBJ2-7; 7 bases fit TRBD1. Germline assignment: CDR1 SGHDT and CDR2 YYEEEE. V was clipped by 4 bases and J by 3 bases; unmatched bases: 1. The CDR3 is 12 amino acids. DNA of the CDR3: TGTGCCAGCAGCCGGGACAGCTACGAGCAGTACTTC. Its translation is CASSRDSYEQYF.

The chain recombines TRBV5-1 with TRBJ2-2; tentatively, D is TRBD1 or TRBD2 (6 bases each). The V end was cut by 6 bases, the J end by 3 bases, with 15 bases between. Germline values: CDR1 SGHRS, CDR2 YFSETQ. This CDR3 is built from 15 residues. The CDR3 sequence: CASTTRGTHTGELFF. The CDR3 bases are TGCGCCAGCACCACAAGGGGGACTCACACCGGGGAGCTGTTTTTT.

CDR3 in amino acids: CASSQGLAGRWEQFF. Written as DNA, the CDR3 is TGTGCCAGCAGCCAAGGACTAGCGGGAAGGTGGGAGCAGTTCTTC. The chain combines TRBV14 with TRBJ2-1; 11 bases are shared with TRBD2. The CDR3 has 15 residues. Germline CDR1 and CDR2: SGHDN and FVKESK. The V segment lost 1 base and the J segment 10 bases; nucleotides outside the gene matches: 6. The entire variable domain, with the rest obtained from reference TRBV14 and TRBJ2-1, is as follows: EAGVTQFPSHSVIEKGQTVTLRCDPISGHDNLYWYRRVMGKEIKFLLHFVKESKQDESGMPNNRFLAERTGGTYSTLKVQPAELEDSGVYFCASSQGLAGRWEQFFGPGTRLTVL.

The chain employs TRBV6-1 and TRBJ1-1; D is unresolved. Deletions cut 0 bases from V and 8 bases from J, with 10 bases between. There are 13 residues in the CDR3. Germline assignment: CDR1 MNHNS and CDR2 SASEGT. In nucleotides, the CDR3 is TGTGCCAGCAGTGAAGCCCTCCCCCCAGAAGCTTTCTTT. Translation: CASSEALPPEAFF.

The V gene is TRBV19, the J gene TRBJ2-2; D not certain. CDR1 is LNHDA, CDR2 SQIVND, per germline (reference sequence). V was trimmed by 4 bases and J by 5 bases, leaving 14 bases between them. This CDR3 is 15 amino acids long. CDR3 region: CASSTGLVPTGELFF. The CDR3 nucleotides are TGTGCCAGTAGTACTGGCCTGGTGCCTACCGGGGAGCTGTTTTTT.

The chain has TRBV4-1 and TRBJ1-1; D is unclear. This CDR3 comprises 14 residues. Germline V gene data show CDR1 as MGHRA and CDR2 as YSYEKL. Trimming removed 4 bases from V and 0 bases from J, with 9 bases in between. The CDR3 spells CASSPGQMNTEAFF. The DNA for the CDR3 is TGCGCCAGCAGCCCCGGGCAGATGAACACTGAAGCTTTCTTT.

CDR3 nucleotide sequence: TGTGCCAGCAGAAGGAAAGGCGGGATTGCCGGGGAGCTGTTTTTT. Translated, it gives CASRRKGGIAGELFF. The gene calls are TRBV25-1 and TRBJ2-2, with D possibly TRBD2 on 6 matching bases. Germline-derived CDR1 and CDR2 are MGHDK and SYGVNS. V dropped 6 bases and J dropped 6 bases, with 17 bases sitting between them. This CDR3 has 15 residues.

This clone was seen once. The CDR3 nucleotides read TGTGCCAGCAGCCAGGGGGGGGCCTTTGGCTACACCTTC. It is translated as CASSQGGAFGYTF. The chain couples TRBV7-9 to TRBJ1-2, with 7 bases identical to TRBD1. CDR1 and CDR2 (germline): SEHNR, FQNEAQ (reference sequence). With 5 bases clipped from V and 7 bases from J, the junction kept 7 bases outside the gene matches. The CDR3 extends over 13 amino acids.

This chain links TRBV5-5 with TRBJ1-5; TRBD1 agrees at 7 bases. Germline trimming cut 2 bases from V and 4 bases from J; bases unmatched to any gene: 9. Per germline, CDR1 SGHKS and CDR2 YYEKEE (reference sequence). The length of the CDR3 is 16 residues. The DNA of the CDR3 is TGTGCCAGCAGCTTCCGGGACAGAGAAGAAAATCAGCCCCAGCATTTT. Encoded protein: CASSFRDREENQPQHF.

This chain joins TRBV15 and TRBJ2-1; D possibly uses TRBD1 or TRBD2 (6 bases each). The CDR3 runs 15 residues. The V gene's germline CDR1 is LNHNV and CDR2 YYDKDF (reference sequence). Trimming pared 5 bases from V and 7 bases from J, leaving 18 bases between. The DNA of the CDR3 is TGTGCCACCAGCTCGCAGGGGAGGTCGGGGAATGAGCAGTTCTTC. Amino acids: CATSSQGRSGNEQFF.

The chain recombines TRBV28 with TRBJ1-2; D perhaps matches TRBD1 (6 bases). Germline CDR1 and CDR2: MDHEN and SYDVKM. V shed 5 bases and J shed 4 bases, with 11 bases lying between them. The CDR3 extends over 13 amino acids. This chain's CDR3 is CASSPQGSYGYTF. CDR3 coding DNA: TGTGCCAGCAGTCCTCAGGGGTCCTATGGCTACACCTTC.

The V and J genes are TRBV28 and TRBJ2-7, with 7 bases lining up with TRBD1. CDR1 is MDHEN, CDR2 SYDVKM, per germline. V was clipped by 7 bases and J by 2 bases; unmatched bases: 8. This CDR3 spans 14 amino acids. The CDR3 nucleotides read TGTGCCAGCAAAAGGGGTCAGGGGGCCTACGAGCAGTACTTC. Translated, it gives CASKRGQGAYEQYF.

The V call is TRBV24-1, the J call TRBJ2-5; D may be TRBD2 (6 bases). This CDR3 contains 15 residues. Germline loops: CDR1 KGHDR, CDR2 SFDVKD. The germline V and J ends were trimmed by 3 bases and 3 bases, with 13 bases remaining between them. Written as DNA, the CDR3 is TGTGCCACCAGTGATCGGCGGGACGGTGAAGAGACCCAGTACTTC. This translates into CATSDRRDGEETQYF.

About this clone itself: Other DNA sequences in the sample encode the same CDR3. The rearrangement joins TRBV5-6 to TRBJ2-1; 7 nucleotides agree with TRBD2. CDR3 length: 13 amino acids. The V segment lost 0 bases and the J segment 8 bases; nucleotides outside the gene matches: 2. Germline V lookup: CDR1 SGHDT, CDR2 YYEEEE. The CDR3 nucleotides are TGTGCCAGCAGCTTGGGCGGGAGAGATGAGCAGTTCTTC. This sequence encodes CASSLGGRDEQFF. The full variable domain, in which reference TRBV5-6 and TRBJ2-1 provide the parts outside the CDR3, is DAGVTQSPTHLIKTRGQQVTLRCSPKSGHDTVSWYQQALGQGPQFIFQYYEEEERQRGNFPDRFSGHQFPNYSSELNVNALLLGDSALYLCASSLGGRDEQFFGPGTRLTVL.

The chain has TRBV5-4 and TRBJ2-5, with 15 bases aligning to TRBD2. V shed 4 bases, J shed 5 bases, and the junction held 6 bases outside the gene matches. Germline loops: CDR1 SGHNT, CDR2 YYREEE (reference sequence). The CDR3 is made up of 16 amino acids. For the CDR3, the DNA is TGTGCCAGCAGCCCGGGACTAGCGGGAGGTGGCGAGACCCAGTACTTC. Residues: CASSPGLAGGGETQYF.

V gene TRBV18 combines with J gene TRBJ2-1, with 7 bases lining up with TRBD2. The germline V gene has CDR1 KGHSH and CDR2 LQKENI. The CDR3 runs 13 residues. Trimming took 2 bases from V and 7 from J; bases not matched to a gene: 2. In nucleotides, the CDR3 is TGTGCCAGCTCACCAGGACTAGGAAATGAGCAGTTCTTC. Protein: CASSPGLGNEQFF. Variable domain in full (rest from reference TRBV18 and TRBJ2-1): NAGVMQNPRHLVRRRGQEARLRCSPMKGHSHVYWYRQLPEEGLKFMVYLQKENIIDESGMPKERFSAEFPKEGPSILRIQQVVRGDSAAYFCASSPGLGNEQFFGPGTRLTVL.

The chain employs TRBV27 and TRBJ1-5; D not certain. Germline CDR1 MNHEY, CDR2 SMNVEV (reference sequence). V shed 5 bases and J shed 2 bases, with 10 bases lying between them. The CDR3 length is 14 residues. CDR3 DNA sequence: TGTGCCAGCAGTGTGCGTTTGGGCAATCAGCCCCAGCATTTT. Its translation: CASSVRLGNQPQHF.

This clone occurred once. The V gene is TRBV15, the J gene TRBJ2-1; maybe TRBD2 (6 bases). From germline, CDR1 is LNHNV and CDR2 YYDKDF (reference sequence). The CDR3 contains 17 residues. Trimming took off 0 bases at V and 0 bases at J, with 12 bases between the two ends. The CDR3 loop reads CATSRDRRRDSYNEQFF. CDR3 DNA: TGTGCCACCAGCAGAGATCGACGGCGGGACTCCTACAATGAGCAGTTCTTC.

The chain has TRBV9 and TRBJ2-3; 10 bases are a match to TRBD2. V was pared by 4 bases and J by 4 bases, with 9 bases of the junction left unmatched. In germline, CDR1 is SGDLS, CDR2 YYNGEE. This CDR3 contains 16 residues. In nucleotides, the CDR3 is TGTGCCAGCAGCCCCCTAGCGGGAGAGGTCGCAGATACGCAGTATTTT. Translating it yields CASSPLAGEVADTQYF.

This clone was picked up one time. The chain joins TRBV11-2 to TRBJ1-1, with D possibly TRBD1 on 5 matching bases. V was cut by 4 bases and J by 0 bases, with 9 bases left in between. This CDR3 has 14 residues. Germline V gene lookup returns CDR1 SGHAT and CDR2 FQNNGV. CDR3 coding DNA: TGTGCCAGCAGCTCCTCAGGGCTGAACACTGAAGCTTTCTTT. Protein product: CASSSSGLNTEAFF.

The chain has TRBV2 and TRBJ1-1, with a weak D call TRBD1 (5 bases). CDR3 size: 14 residues. Between the trimmed V and J ends, which lost 2 bases and 1 base, there was a span of 8 bases. The germline gives CDR1 SNHLY, CDR2 FYNNEI. CDR3 in amino acids: CASSERGANTEAFF. In DNA form, the CDR3 reads TGTGCCAGCAGTGAAAGAGGGGCGAACACTGAAGCTTTCTTT. The variable domain in full, completed from reference TRBV2 and TRBJ1-1, reads EPEVTQTPSHQVTQMGQEVILRCVPISNHLYFYWYRQILGQKVEFLVSFYNNEISEKSEIFDDQFSVERPDGSNFTLKIRSTKLEDSAMYFCASSERGANTEAFFGQGTRLTVV.

The chain recombines TRBV19 with TRBJ2-7, with TRBD1 matching 8 bases. The V and J ends lost 4 bases and 6 bases, in that order; junction bases with no gene match: 11. Looked up from germline, CDR1 is LNHDA and CDR2 is SQIVND (reference sequence). CDR3 size: 15 residues. CDR3 nucleotides: TGTGCCAGTAGTACGTTGGACAGGGAATTCGGCGAGCAGTACTTC. Protein sequence: CASSTLDREFGEQYF. The entire variable domain, with the rest obtained from reference TRBV19 and TRBJ2-7, is as follows: DGGITQSPKYLFRKEGQNVTLSCEQNLNHDAMYWYRQDPGQGLRLIYYSQIVNDFQKGDIAEGYSVSREKKESFPLTVTSAQKNPTAFYLCASSTLDREFGEQYFGPGTRLTVT.

This clone was detected only once. The chain employs TRBV29-1 and TRBJ2-1, with D perhaps matching TRBD2 (6 bases). Germline CDR1 SQVTM, CDR2 ANQGSEA. The CDR3 has 16 residues. V lost 2 bases and J lost 4, with 18 bases in between. The CDR3 region is CSVELGTFTLYNEQFF. The CDR3 coding sequence is TGCAGCGTTGAACTAGGGACTTTTACATTATACAATGAGCAGTTCTTC.

This chain uses TRBV18 with TRBJ2-3, with unresolved D. V was clipped by 0 bases and J by 4 bases, with 5 bases between them. Germline CDR1 KGHSH, CDR2 LQKENI. The length of the CDR3 is 13 residues. This CDR3 reads CASSPPVPDTQYF. The DNA for the CDR3 is TGTGCCAGCTCACCACCCGTCCCAGATACGCAGTATTTT. Full variable domain (rest looked up from reference TRBV18 and TRBJ2-3): NAGVMQNPRHLVRRRGQEARLRCSPMKGHSHVYWYRQLPEEGLKFMVYLQKENIIDESGMPKERFSAEFPKEGPSILRIQQVVRGDSAAYFCASSPPVPDTQYFGPGTRLTVL.

The chain employs TRBV5-4 and TRBJ1-1, with a weak D call TRBD1 (5 bases). Germline lookup yields CDR1 SGHNT and CDR2 YYREEE (reference sequence). V shed 4 bases and J shed 4 bases, with 14 bases lying between them. The CDR3 loop spans 14 amino acids. The CDR3 loop is CASSLPPGGTEAFF. The DNA of the CDR3 is TGTGCCAGCAGCCTTCCCCCCGGGGGCACTGAAGCTTTCTTT.

The J gene is TRBJ2-2, the V gene TRBV5-4; a possible D gene is TRBD2 (6 bases). V was pared by 1 base and J by 4 bases, with 8 bases between. In germline, CDR1 is SGHNT, CDR2 YYREEE (reference sequence). The CDR3 covers 14 residues. DNA for the CDR3: TGTGCCAGCAGCTTGTTGCGGGGCACCGGGGAGCTGTTTTTT. It translates to CASSLLRGTGELFF.